Listed below are T cell receptor beta chains from one sample, sequenced in a study of beta chain features in type 1 diabetes. Method: immunoSEQ multiplex PCR; TCRdb's copy keeps in-frame clones and lacks some. The sample holds under 900,000 clones; about 17% are singletons and the top ten take around 0.02%. The sample taken for sequencing was naive CD4+ T cells from blood. The receptors derive from a woman aged 18-29 years in good health. Both conserved end residues are part of each CDR3. A D gene is named only where the DNA matches it firmly. Clone size, where shown, is once, few, many, or a class for clones that have expanded.

size,J,V,D,DNA,CDR3
few,TRBJ2-1,TRBV19,.,TGTGCCAGTAGTATAGGGTTTGAGCGAACGCAGTTCTTC,CASSIGFERTQFF
few,TRBJ2-5,TRBV6-5,TRBD1,TGTGCCAGCAGTTACACCCGGACAGGAAGGGAGACCCAGTACTTC,CASSYTRTGRETQYF
few,TRBJ2-1,TRBV9,TRBD2,TGTGCCAGCAGCGTAGGGGGACTAGCGAGGTTCAATGAGCAGTTCTTC,CASSVGGLARFNEQFF
.,TRBJ2-3,TRBV28,TRBD1,TGTGCCAGCACCACTGGACAGGGCACAGATACGCAGTATTTT,CASTTGQGTDTQYF
.,TRBJ1-1,TRBV18,TRBD1,TGTGCCAGCTCACCCAGGACAGGGGAGAACACTGAAGCTTTCTTT,CASSPRTGENTEAFF
.,TRBJ2-4,TRBV19,.,TGTGCCAGTAGTATGCTGGGACTAGCCAAAAACATTCAGTACTTC,CASSMLGLAKNIQYF
.,TRBJ2-7,TRBV7-8,.,TGTGCCAGCAGCTTAGCGCTAGCACCCTACGAGCAGTACTTC,CASSLALAPYEQYF
few,TRBJ2-7,TRBV19,TRBD1,TGTGCCAGTAGTATAGGGGGACAGGACTACTACGAGCAGTACTTC,CASSIGGQDYYEQYF
.,TRBJ2-1,TRBV27,TRBD2,TGTGCCAGCAGTTTATCCTCTAGCGGAGCATACAATGAGCAGTTCTTC,CASSLSSSGAYNEQFF
few,TRBJ2-1,TRBV9,.,TGTGCCAGCAGCGTAGAGGGGTTCGCCTACAATGAGCAGTTCTTC,CASSVEGFAYNEQFF
few,TRBJ2-1,TRBV6-6,TRBD2,TGTGCCAGCAGTTACGGGGCGGGAGGGCCTACAAATGAGCAGTTCTTC,CASSYGAGGPTNEQFF
.,TRBJ1-2,TRBV5-6,.,TGTGCCCCCCGAGGGGCAGTGTCTAACTATGGCTACACCTTC,CAPRGAVSNYGYTF
.,TRBJ2-7,TRBV7-2,.,TGTGCCAGCAGCTTATTAGTGCCTGCCCCCTACGAGCAGTACTTC,CASSLLVPAPYEQYF
once,TRBJ2-3,TRBV5-1,.,TGCGCCAGCAGCTTGGGATTTTCAGATACGCAGTATTTT,CASSLGFSDTQYF
few,TRBJ1-4,TRBV5-1,.,TGCGCCACCTCAACAGGGCGGGATGAAAAACTGTTTTTT,CATSTGRDEKLFF
.,TRBJ1-1,TRBV11-2,.,TGTGCCAGCAGCTTAGCCTCTGTCCTCCGCTCGAACACTGAAGCTTTCTTT,CASSLASVLRSNTEAFF
few,TRBJ2-2,TRBV11-2,.,TGTGCCAGCAGCTTAGGGGGACTGAACACCGGGGAGCTGTTTTTT,CASSLGGLNTGELFF
few,TRBJ2-3,TRBV10-3,TRBD1,TGTGCCATCAGTGGGACAGGGGGCTGGGATACGCAGTATTTT,CAISGTGGWDTQYF
few,TRBJ2-7,TRBV7-2,.,TGTGCCAGCAGCTCTCTCTGGACACCAATCGAGCAGTACTTC,CASSSLWTPIEQYF
few,TRBJ2-2,TRBV27,TRBD1,TGTGCCAGCAGTCGAACGGACAGGGCCGGGGAGCTGTTTTTT,CASSRTDRAGELFF
few,TRBJ2-5,TRBV7-9,TRBD2,TGTGCCAGCAGCTTGCCTAGCGGGAGTTTAGAGACCCAGTACTTC,CASSLPSGSLETQYF
.,TRBJ2-1,TRBV11-1,.,TGTGCCAGCAGCTTCGGGCTTCTGCATTACAATGAGCAGTTCTTC,CASSFGLLHYNEQFF
few,TRBJ1-2,TRBV5-4,.,TGTGCCAGCAGCCCCACCCCGGGGGACGCCTATGGCTACACCTTC,CASSPTPGDAYGYTF